This T cell receptor beta chain was observed in a study of blood T cell repertoires in COVID-19. Study-level information: The samples span acute and convalescent COVID-19 from the United States, Italy and Spain. Sample material is recorded as cDNA or gDNA derived from T cells, B-cell-depleted T cells, or PBMCs.

Cohort placement rested on clinical history that participants reported themselves. Germline lookup yields CDR1 SGHRS and CDR2 YFSETQ. The V end was cut by 2 bases, the J end by 0 bases, with 7 bases between. This CDR3 has 14 amino acids. Original processing methods: How many nucleated cells were present was estimated from reference gene primer amplification. Using immunoSEQ multiplex PCR, the repertoire was profiled, and TCRdb retains in-frame clones only, with some absent. That table is the source of V, J and clone size, and D and trimming were worked out from the DNA. The data hold around 190,000 clones, with roughly 86% observed a single time.

The sample consisted of PBMCs or T cells enriched from blood (not recorded which). The chain combines TRBV5-1 with TRBJ2-3; D is ambiguous. The sequence derives from a young man with acute COVID-19. This CDR3 is CASSFFRSTDTQYF. The CDR3 region has the DNA TGCGCCAGCAGCTTTTTCAGGAGCACAGATACGCAGTATTTT.